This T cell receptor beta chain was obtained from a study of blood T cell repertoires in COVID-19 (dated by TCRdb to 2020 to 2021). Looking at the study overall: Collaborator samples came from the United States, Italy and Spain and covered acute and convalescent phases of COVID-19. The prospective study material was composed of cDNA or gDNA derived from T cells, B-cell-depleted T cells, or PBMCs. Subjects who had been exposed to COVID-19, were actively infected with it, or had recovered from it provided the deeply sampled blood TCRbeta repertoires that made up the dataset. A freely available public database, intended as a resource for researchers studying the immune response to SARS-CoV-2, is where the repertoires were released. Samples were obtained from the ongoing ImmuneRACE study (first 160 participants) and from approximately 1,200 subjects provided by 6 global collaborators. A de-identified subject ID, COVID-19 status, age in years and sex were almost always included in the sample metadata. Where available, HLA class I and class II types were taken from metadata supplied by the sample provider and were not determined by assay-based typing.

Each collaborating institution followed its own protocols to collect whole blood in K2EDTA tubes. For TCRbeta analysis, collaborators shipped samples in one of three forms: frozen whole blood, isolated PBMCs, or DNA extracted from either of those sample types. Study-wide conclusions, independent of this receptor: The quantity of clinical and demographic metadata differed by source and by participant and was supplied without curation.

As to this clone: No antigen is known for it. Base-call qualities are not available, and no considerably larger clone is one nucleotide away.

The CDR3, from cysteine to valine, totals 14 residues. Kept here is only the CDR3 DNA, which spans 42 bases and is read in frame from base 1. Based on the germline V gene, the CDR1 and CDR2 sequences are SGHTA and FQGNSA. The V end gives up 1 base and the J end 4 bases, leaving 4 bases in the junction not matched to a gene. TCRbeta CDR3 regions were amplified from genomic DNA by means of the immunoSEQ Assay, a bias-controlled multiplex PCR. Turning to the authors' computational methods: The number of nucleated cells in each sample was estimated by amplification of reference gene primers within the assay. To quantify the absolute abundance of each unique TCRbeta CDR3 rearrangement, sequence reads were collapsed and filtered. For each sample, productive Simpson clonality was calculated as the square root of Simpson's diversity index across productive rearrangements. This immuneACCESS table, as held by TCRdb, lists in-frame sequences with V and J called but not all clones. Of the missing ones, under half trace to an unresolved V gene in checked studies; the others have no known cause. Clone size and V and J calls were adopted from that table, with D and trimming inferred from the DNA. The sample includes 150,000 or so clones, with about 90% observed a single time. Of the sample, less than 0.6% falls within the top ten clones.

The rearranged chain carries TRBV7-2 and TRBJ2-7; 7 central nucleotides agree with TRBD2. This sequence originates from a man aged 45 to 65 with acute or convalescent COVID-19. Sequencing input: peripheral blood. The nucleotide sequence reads TGTGCCAGCAGCTTAGGGCTAGCGGATTACGAGCAGTACGTC. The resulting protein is CASSLGLADYEQYV.